These T cell receptor beta chains were read from a single sample in a study of cytomegalovirus exposure and HLA in healthy donors. The assay was immunoSEQ multiplex PCR, and TCRdb's table has in-frame clones only and misses some. In the table there are about 100,000 clones, over 75% of which are singletons. Material for sequencing was PBMCs. The receptors originated from a male donor in good health and CMV-seronegative. Each CDR3 is given with its conserved first and last residue. The D gene is left open where the match is weak. Size values are once, few and many counts, or a class for expanded clones, and some rows have none.

V	J	size	D	CDR3	DNA
TRBV15	TRBJ2-1	-	-	CATSLELGGSYNEQFF	TGTGCCACCAGTCTTGAATTAGGGGGATCCTACAATGAGCAGTTCTTC
TRBV5-1	TRBJ1-1	-	TRBD1	CASSKPGQGRGNTEAFF	TGCGCCAGCAGCAAACCGGGACAGGGTCGGGGGAACACTGAAGCTTTCTTT
TRBV2	TRBJ2-5	-	TRBD1	CASSPGQGEETQYF	TGTGCCAGCAGTCCGGGACAGGGGGAAGAGACCCAGTACTTC
TRBV6-6	TRBJ2-3	-	-	CASSYPRREADTQYF	TGTGCCAGCAGTTACCCGCGTAGGGAGGCAGATACGCAGTATTTT
TRBV2	TRBJ2-3	-	TRBD2	CANAPGLAGVTDTQYF	TGTGCCAACGCACCGGGACTAGCGGGAGTAACAGATACGCAGTATTTT
TRBV11-2	TRBJ1-4	-	-	CASSRFATNEKLFF	TGTGCCAGCAGCCGGTTCGCAACTAATGAAAAACTGTTTTTT
TRBV19	TRBJ1-5	-	-	CATQQDKSSNQPQHF	TGTGCCACTCAGCAGGACAAATCAAGCAATCAGCCCCAGCATTTT
TRBV10-3	TRBJ1-2	-	-	CAISRTEVDGYTF	TGTGCCATCAGCCGGACAGAGGTGGATGGCTACACCTTC
TRBV19	TRBJ1-1	few	TRBD1	CASMGQGKAGAFF	TGTGCCAGTATGGGACAGGGTAAGGCGGGGGCTTTCTTT
TRBV7-9	TRBJ1-4	-	TRBD1	CASSTGQGGRTNEKLFF	TGTGCCAGCAGCACGGGACAGGGGGGAAGAACTAATGAAAAACTGTTTTTT
TRBV4-1	TRBJ2-2	-	TRBD2	CASSQVVAGGHTGELFF	TGCGCCAGCAGCCAAGTAGTAGCGGGAGGGCACACCGGGGAGCTGTTTTTT
TRBV5-1	TRBJ1-1	-	TRBD1	CASSRAGGWDTEAFF	TGCGCCAGCAGCCGAGCAGGGGGTTGGGACACTGAAGCTTTCTTT
TRBV30	TRBJ1-2	-	-	CAWSGSNYGYTF	TGTGCCTGGAGTGGTAGTAACTATGGCTACACCTTC
TRBV7-9	TRBJ1-5	-	TRBD1	CASTTGGNQPQHF	TGTGCCAGCACCACAGGGGGCAATCAGCCCCAGCATTTT
TRBV28	TRBJ1-5	-	TRBD1	CASRDRGRYLNQPQHF	TGTGCCAGCCGGGACAGGGGCCGATACCTCAATCAGCCCCAGCATTTT
TRBV7-9	TRBJ2-3	few	-	CASSLDQGGTDTQYF	TGTGCCAGCAGCTTAGATCAGGGTGGCACAGATACGCAGTATTTT
TRBV4-1	TRBJ2-2	-	TRBD1	CASSTAGTGGSVELFF	TGCGCCAGCAGTACCGCCGGGACAGGGGGGTCTGTGGAGCTGTTTTTT
TRBV9	TRBJ1-3	-	-	CASSEGTSGNTIYF	TGTGCCAGCAGCGAAGGGACTTCTGGAAACACCATATATTTT
TRBV4-1	TRBJ1-2	-	-	CASSQESEVGLDGYTF	TGCGCCAGCAGCCAAGAATCCGAGGTAGGACTGGATGGCTACACCTTC
TRBV2	TRBJ1-4	few	TRBD1	CASSGGGLGEKLFF	TGTGCCAGCAGTGGAGGGGGCTTAGGAGAAAAACTGTTTTTT
TRBV5-1	TRBJ2-7	-	TRBD1	CASSLGQGNEQYF	TGCGCCAGCAGCCTGGGACAGGGTAACGAGCAGTACTTC
TRBV10-3	TRBJ1-2	-	TRBD1	CAISQGGRGRSNYGHTF	TGTGCCATCAGTCAGGGGGGCCGGGGACGGAGTAACTATGGCCACACCTTC
TRBV2	TRBJ2-7	-	TRBD1	CASRSDRGHEQYF	TGTGCCAGCAGGTCGGACAGGGGCCACGAGCAGTACTTC
TRBV5-6	TRBJ2-7	-	-	CASSAIDSSYEQYF	TGTGCCAGCAGCGCGATAGACAGTTCCTACGAGCAGTACTTC
TRBV5-4	TRBJ1-1	-	-	CASSKTGLNTEAFF	TGTGCCAGCAGCAAAACAGGGTTGAACACTGAAGCTTTCTTT
TRBV5-6	TRBJ1-3	once	-	CASSLDSSGNTIYF	TGTGCCAGCAGCTTGGACAGCTCTGGAAACACCATATATTTT
TRBV7-9	TRBJ2-3	-	TRBD2	CASSLSSSGKDTQYF	TGTGCCAGCAGCTTATCTTCTAGCGGGAAGGATACGCAGTATTTT
TRBV27	TRBJ1-2	once	TRBD1	CASSFRQGNYGYTF	TGTGCCAGCAGTTTCCGACAGGGGAACTATGGCTACACCTTC
TRBV7-9	TRBJ2-2	-	TRBD2	CASSFLAGGPTGELFF	TGTGCCAGCAGCTTCCTAGCGGGAGGGCCAACCGGGGAGCTGTTTTTT
TRBV6-5	TRBJ2-7	-	TRBD1	CASSYSSRGRGEQYF	TGTGCCAGCAGTTACTCGAGCAGGGGGCGCGGCGAGCAGTACTTC
TRBV4-1	TRBJ2-3	-	TRBD2	CASSSGTSGSDTQYF	TGCGCCAGCAGCTCCGGGACTAGCGGGTCAGATACGCAGTATTTT
TRBV5-4	TRBJ2-1	-	-	CASSVGIGDEQFF	TGTGCCAGCAGCGTCGGGATCGGGGATGAGCAGTTCTTC
TRBV5-1	TRBJ2-5	-	-	CASSFGGERETQYF	TGCGCCAGCAGCTTCGGGGGAGAGCGAGAGACCCAGTACTTC
TRBV7-2	TRBJ1-1	-	-	CASSLSGKTEAFF	TGTGCCAGCAGCTTATCCGGGAAAACTGAAGCTTTCTTT
TRBV6-1	TRBJ2-7	-	TRBD1	CASSAGRGWEQYF	TGTGCCAGCAGTGCGGGCAGGGGGTGGGAGCAGTACTTC
TRBV19	TRBJ1-1	few	-	CASSIAAGEVEAFF	TGTGCCAGTAGTATTGCCGCCGGGGAGGTTGAAGCTTTCTTT
TRBV7-7	TRBJ2-2	few	-	CASSPRGGARAGELFF	TGTGCCAGCAGCCCTCGTGGTGGAGCGAGGGCCGGGGAGCTGTTTTTT
TRBV6-1	TRBJ2-2	-	-	CASRPRQVSTGELFF	TGTGCCAGCAGGCCCCGACAGGTTTCCACCGGGGAGCTGTTTTTT
TRBV6-6	TRBJ1-2	-	TRBD1	CASSYGDSSYGYTF	TGTGCCAGCAGTTATGGGGACAGCTCATATGGCTACACCTTC
TRBV6-6	TRBJ1-2	-	-	CASSYSSRTLIHGYTF	TGTGCCAGCAGTTACTCGTCGAGGACATTGATCCATGGCTACACCTTC